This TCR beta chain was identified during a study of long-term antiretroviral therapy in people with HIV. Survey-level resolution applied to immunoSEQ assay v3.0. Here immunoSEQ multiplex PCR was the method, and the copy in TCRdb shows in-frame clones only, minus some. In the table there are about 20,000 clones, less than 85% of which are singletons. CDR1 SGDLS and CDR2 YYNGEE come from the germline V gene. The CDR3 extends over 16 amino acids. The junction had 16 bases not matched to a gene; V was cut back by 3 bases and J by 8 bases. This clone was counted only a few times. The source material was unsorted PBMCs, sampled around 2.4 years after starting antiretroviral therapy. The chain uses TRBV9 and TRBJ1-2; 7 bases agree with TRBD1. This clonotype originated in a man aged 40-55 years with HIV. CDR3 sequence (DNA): TGTGCCAGCAGCGCCGGAAACCGGGACAGTCCTATGGGCTACACCTTC. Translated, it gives CASSAGNRDSPMGYTF.